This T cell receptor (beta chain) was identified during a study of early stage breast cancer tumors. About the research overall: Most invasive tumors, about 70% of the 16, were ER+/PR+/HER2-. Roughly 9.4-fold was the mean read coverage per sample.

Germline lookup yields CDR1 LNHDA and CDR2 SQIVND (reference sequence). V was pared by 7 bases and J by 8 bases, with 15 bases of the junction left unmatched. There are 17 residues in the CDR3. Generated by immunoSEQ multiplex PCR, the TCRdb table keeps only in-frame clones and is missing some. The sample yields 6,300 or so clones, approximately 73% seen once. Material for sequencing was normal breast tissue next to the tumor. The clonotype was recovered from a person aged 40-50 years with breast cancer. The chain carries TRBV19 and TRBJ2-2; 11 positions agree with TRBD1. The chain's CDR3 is CASNHRDRGILTGELFF. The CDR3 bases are TGTGCCAGTAACCACCGGGACAGGGGGATTCTGACTGGGGAGCTGTTTTTT. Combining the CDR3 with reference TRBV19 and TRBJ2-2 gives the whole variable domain DGGITQSPKYLFRKEGQNVTLSCEQNLNHDAMYWYRQDPGQGLRLIYYSQIVNDFQKGDIAEGYSVSREKKESFPLTVTSAQKNPTAFYLCASNHRDRGILTGELFFGEGSRLTVL.